The rows below give T cell receptor beta chains drawn from one sample of a study of shared clonotypes between healthy human individuals. Produced via immunoSEQ multiplex PCR; TCRdb's table is partial and in-frame only. The sample carries over a million clones, more than 95% recorded once. The sample taken for sequencing was naive CD4+ T cells sorted from blood. These receptor sequences come from a man between 25 and 39 years old in good health. Both conserved end residues are part of each CDR3.

TRBV5-1 | CASSQGQTTNEKLFF
TRBV4-1 | CASSQVWSGVYNEQFF
TRBV7-6 | CASSTGTHQETQYF
TRBV7-8 | CASSTWTGILRATEAFF
TRBV27 | CASSLRLANEQYF
TRBV5-1 | CASGTSTGEKETQYF
TRBV25-1 | CASSGTGDYTDTQYF
TRBV10-3 | CAISADRFGNTIYF
TRBV5-1 | CASSWNRVQETQYF
TRBV30 | CALDQETQYF
TRBV28 | CASTPPGGASNEKLFF
TRBV9 | CASSEGLAGGPYNEQFF
TRBV28 | CASRTGAYDTF
TRBV10-3 | CAISDLGQAHREQFF
TRBV7-3 | CASSLNAGTYEQYF
TRBV7-9 | CASARGIGNEKLFF
TRBV7-8 | CASRPGLTLTGELFF
TRBV29-1 | CSVEFMPSSYNEQFF
TRBV5-1 | CASSLQGAGEKLFF
TRBV28 | CASTTIGPADTQYF
TRBV7-9 | CASSHIRGANTGELFF
TRBV7-7 | CASSGSPEGQTQYF